The 8 T cell receptor beta chains below were found in one sample sequenced in a study of cytomegalovirus exposure and HLA in healthy donors (dated by TCRdb to between 2016 and 2019). Libraries were prepared through the immunoSEQ multiplex PCR assay. For the multiplex PCR, a mixture combining 60 forward primers for TCR Vbeta segments and 13 reverse primers for TCR Jbeta segments was used. TCRdb provides this immuneACCESS table in a form limited to in-frame rearrangements. Some clones are lacking; in checked studies, under half of them reflect an unresolved V gene, and why the rest are absent is not known. Across this sample there are 150,000 or so clones, with approximately 81% seen only once. The ten largest account for around 2.4% of the sample. Sequences were obtained from PBMCs. These receptors originate from a female donor in good health and CMV-seronegative.

The chain uses TRBV7-8 and TRBJ2-7; a possible D gene is TRBD1 (7 bases). Germline V lookup: CDR1 SGHVS, CDR2 FQNEAQ. CDR3 size: 11 residues. The ends were cut back, 7 bases at V and 6 bases at J, with 10 bases in the middle. The CDR3 reads CASNQGGEQYF. CDR3 nucleotides: TGTGCCAGCAACCAGGGGGGCGAGCAGTACTTC.

The chain combines TRBV7-2 with TRBJ1-2; 12 bases agree with TRBD1. Germline CDR1 SGHTA, CDR2 FQGNSA. V lost 4 bases to trimming and J lost 7 bases; unmatched junction nucleotides: 4. This CDR3 comprises 14 residues. The CDR3 bases are TGTGCCAGCAGCTACGGGACAGGGGGCTCTGGCTACACCTTC. Translating it yields CASSYGTGGSGYTF.

The CDR3, as DNA: TGTGCCAGCAGTTACCCTTATAACAGATCTCCATACGAGCAGTACTTC. Its protein product is CASSYPYNRSPYEQYF. This rearrangement joins TRBV6-6 to TRBJ2-7; D is undetermined. Germline V gives CDR1 MNHNY, CDR2 SVGAGI (reference sequence). CDR3 length: 16 amino acids. V was cut by 2 bases and J by 4 bases, with 18 bases left in between.

The chain is built from TRBV4-3 and TRBJ1-3; D is ambiguous. Deletions cut 3 bases from V and 0 bases from J, with 9 bases between. Germline V CDR1 and CDR2: LGHNA, YSLEER. The CDR3 sequence is 15 residues long. The CDR3 spells CASSHGILSGNTIYF. DNA of the CDR3: TGCGCCAGCAGCCACGGTATCCTCTCTGGAAACACCATATATTTT.

The V call is TRBV19, the J call TRBJ2-3, with D perhaps TRBD2 (5 bases). The germline CDR1 and CDR2 sequences are LNHDA and SQIVND (reference sequence). The CDR3 has 11 amino acids. The germline V and J ends were trimmed by 8 bases and 5 bases, with 8 bases remaining between them. The CDR3 loop reads CASREGDTQYF. The DNA for the CDR3 is TGTGCCAGTCGCGAGGGAGATACGCAGTATTTT.

The genes are TRBV19 and TRBJ2-7; TRBD1 matches 7 bases. From germline, CDR1 is LNHDA and CDR2 SQIVND (reference sequence). V was clipped by 5 bases and J by 1 base; unmatched bases: 5. This CDR3 has 14 residues. The CDR3 sequence is CASSYDRVSYEQYF. The CDR3 region has the DNA TGTGCCAGTAGTTATGACAGGGTGTCCTACGAGCAGTACTTC.

J is TRBJ2-7 and V is TRBV7-2; D is ambiguous. V dropped 1 base and J dropped 4 bases, with 5 bases sitting between them. Germline values: CDR1 SGHTA, CDR2 FQGNSA. This CDR3 has 12 residues. As DNA, the CDR3 is TGTGCCAGCAGCTTAGGTAGTTACGAGCAGTACTTC. Amino acid sequence: CASSLGSYEQYF. The entire variable domain, with the rest obtained from reference TRBV7-2 and TRBJ2-7, is as follows: GAGVSQSPSNKVTEKGKDVELRCDPISGHTALYWYRQSLGQGLEFLIYFQGNSAPDKSGLPSDRFSAERTGGSVSTLTIQRTQQEDSAVYLCASSLGSYEQYFGPGTRLTVT.

This chain connects TRBV19 to TRBJ1-2; 7 bases are shared with TRBD1. Trimming took 5 bases from V and 0 from J; bases not matched to a gene: 6. Germline CDR1 is LNHDA and CDR2 is SQIVND (reference sequence). CDR3 length: 15 amino acids. The CDR3 DNA reads as TGTGCCAGTAGTGAGGGGGCGAAAGCTAACTATGGCTACACCTTC. It specifies CASSEGAKANYGYTF.